The next 6 T cell receptor beta chains were all read from a single sample in a study of type 1 and type 2 diabetes patients. Amplification started from genomic DNA. A primer set of 30 forward and 13 reverse primers amplified the CDR3. One entry per CDR3 protein, called by TCRdb with MiXCR from the multiplex PCR reads. The sample consists of about 270,000 distinct CDR3 sequences, around 47% of them appearing once. The specimen sequenced was peripheral blood mononuclear cells (PBMCs). These receptors originate from a man younger than 35 with type 2 diabetes.

This clonotype was recorded many times. The rearrangement uses TRBV2 and TRBJ2-2; 9 bases map to TRBD2. Trimming took 1 base from V and 3 from J; bases not matched to a gene: 0. The germline CDR1 and CDR2 sequences are SNHLY and FYNNEI. The length of the CDR3 is 15 residues. The chain's CDR3 is CASSEGLADTGELFF. The CDR3, as DNA: TGTGCCAGCAGTGAAGGACTAGCGGACACCGGGGAGCTGTTTTTT.

This chain joins TRBV2 and TRBJ2-5, with D perhaps TRBD2 (8 bases). Germline values: CDR1 SNHLY, CDR2 FYNNEI. V lost 6 bases and J lost 5, with 19 bases in between. The CDR3 totals 15 residues. The CDR3 DNA follows: TGTGCCAGCAGCTTAGCGGGACAGACTCAGGAGACCCAGTACTTC. Its translation: CASSLAGQTQETQYF.

The table lists this clonotype with many counts. V is TRBV2 and J is TRBJ1-2; D perhaps matches TRBD1 (5 bases). The V end lost 7 bases, the J end lost 2 bases, and 23 bases lay between the germline ends. The CDR3 contains 17 residues. Per germline, CDR1 SNHLY and CDR2 FYNNEI. CDR3 nucleotides: TGTGCCAGCATCCCCGACAGCCTAGAGCTTCTAAACTATGGCTACACCTTC. Protein product: CASIPDSLELLNYGYTF. Combining the CDR3 with reference TRBV2 and TRBJ1-2 gives the whole variable domain EPEVTQTPSHQVTQMGQEVILRCVPISNHLYFYWYRQILGQKVEFLVSFYNNEISEKSEIFDDQFSVERPDGSNFTLKIRSTKLEDSAMYFCASIPDSLELLNYGYTFGSGTRLTVV.

This clonotype was observed a few times. The J gene is TRBJ2-2, the V gene TRBV20-1, with 7 bases identical to TRBD1. The CDR3 consists of 13 residues. V lost 5 bases, J lost 3 bases, and 3 bases stayed unmatched. Germline CDR1 DFQATT, CDR2 SNEGSKA (reference sequence). CDR3 protein: CSADRAHTGELFF. CDR3 DNA sequence: TGCAGTGCTGACAGGGCTCACACCGGGGAGCTGTTTTTT.

The CDR3 reads CSARHWGKEAFF. The CDR3 nucleotides read TGCAGTGCTAGGCACTGGGGAAAGGAAGCTTTCTTT. The chain joins TRBV20-1 to TRBJ1-1; D remains ambiguous. The V end lost 3 bases, the J end lost 8 bases, and 13 bases lay between the germline ends. Germline loops: CDR1 DFQATT, CDR2 SNEGSKA (reference sequence). The CDR3 is made up of 12 amino acids.

Ten or more counts support this clonotype. The CDR3 nucleotides are TGTGCCAGCAGTGTTAGGGCTGGCTATGGCTACACCTTC. Translating gives CASSVRAGYGYTF. The chain recombines TRBV2 with TRBJ1-2; no definite D call. Germline-derived CDR1 and CDR2 are SNHLY and FYNNEI. The CDR3 covers 13 residues. The V end was cut by 4 bases, the J end by 4 bases, with 10 bases between.